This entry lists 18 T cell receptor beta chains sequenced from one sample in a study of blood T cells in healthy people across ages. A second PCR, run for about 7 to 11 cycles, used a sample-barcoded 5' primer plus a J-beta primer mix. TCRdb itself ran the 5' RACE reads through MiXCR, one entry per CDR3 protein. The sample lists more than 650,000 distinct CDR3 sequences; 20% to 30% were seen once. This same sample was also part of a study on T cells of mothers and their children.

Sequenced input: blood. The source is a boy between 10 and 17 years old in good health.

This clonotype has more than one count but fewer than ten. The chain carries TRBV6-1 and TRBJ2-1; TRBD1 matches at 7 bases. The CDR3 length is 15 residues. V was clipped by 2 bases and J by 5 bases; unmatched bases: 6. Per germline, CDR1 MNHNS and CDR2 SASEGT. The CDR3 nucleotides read TGTGCCAGCAGTGAAACGACAGGGCACCACAATGAGCAGTTCTTC. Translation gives CASSETTGHHNEQFF.

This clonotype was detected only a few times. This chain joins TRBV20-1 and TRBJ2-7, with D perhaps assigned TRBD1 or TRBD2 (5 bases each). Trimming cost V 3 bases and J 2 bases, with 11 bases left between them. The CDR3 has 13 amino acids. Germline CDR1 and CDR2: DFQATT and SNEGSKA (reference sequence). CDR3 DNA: TGCAGTGCTAGCGGGACGTTAACCTACGAGCAGTACTTC. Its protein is CSASGTLTYEQYF.

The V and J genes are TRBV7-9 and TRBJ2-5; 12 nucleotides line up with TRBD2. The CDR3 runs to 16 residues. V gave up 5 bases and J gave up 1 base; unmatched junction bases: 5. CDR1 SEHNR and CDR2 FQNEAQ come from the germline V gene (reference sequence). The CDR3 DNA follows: TGTGCCAGCAGCCTGACTAGCGGGAGACCCCAAGAGACCCAGTACTTC. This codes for CASSLTSGRPQETQYF.

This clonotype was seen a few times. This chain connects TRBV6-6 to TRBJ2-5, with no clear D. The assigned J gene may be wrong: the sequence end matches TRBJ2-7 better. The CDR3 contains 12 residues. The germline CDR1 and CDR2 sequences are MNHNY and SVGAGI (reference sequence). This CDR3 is CASSPRDHEQYV. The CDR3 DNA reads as TGTGCCAGCAGTCCTCGAGACCACGAGCAGTACGTC.

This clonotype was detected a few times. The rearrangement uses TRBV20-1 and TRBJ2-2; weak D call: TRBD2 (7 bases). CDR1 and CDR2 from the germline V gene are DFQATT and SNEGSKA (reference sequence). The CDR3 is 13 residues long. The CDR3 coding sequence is TGCAGCGCAAAGGGGGGGCACACCGGGGAGCTGTTTTTT. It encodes CSAKGGHTGELFF.

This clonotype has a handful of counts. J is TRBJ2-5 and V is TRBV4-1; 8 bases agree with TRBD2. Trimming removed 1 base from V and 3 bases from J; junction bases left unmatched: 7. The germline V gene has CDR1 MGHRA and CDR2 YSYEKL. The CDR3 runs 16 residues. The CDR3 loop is CASSQVTGGVKETQYF. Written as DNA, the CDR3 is TGCGCCAGCAGCCAAGTGACCGGGGGGGTGAAAGAGACCCAGTACTTC.

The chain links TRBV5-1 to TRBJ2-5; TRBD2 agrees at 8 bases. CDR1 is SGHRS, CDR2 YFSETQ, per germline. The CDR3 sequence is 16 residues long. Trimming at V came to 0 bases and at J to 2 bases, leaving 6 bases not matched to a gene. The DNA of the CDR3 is TGCGCCAGCAGCTTGGCCCCCGGGACTAGACAAGAGACCCAGTACTTC. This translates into CASSLAPGTRQETQYF.

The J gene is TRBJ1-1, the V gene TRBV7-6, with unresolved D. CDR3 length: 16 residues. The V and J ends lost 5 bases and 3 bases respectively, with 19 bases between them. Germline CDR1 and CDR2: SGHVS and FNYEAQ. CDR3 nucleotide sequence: TGTGCCAGCAGCCCCACCCCGGTTGGTCAGGACACTGAAGCTTTCTTT. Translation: CASSPTPVGQDTEAFF. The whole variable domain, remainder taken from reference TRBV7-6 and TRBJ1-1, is GAGVSQSPRYKVTKRGQDVALRCDPISGHVSLYWYRQALGQGPEFLTYFNYEAQQDKSGLPNDRFSAERPEGSISTLTIQRTEQRDSAMYRCASSPTPVGQDTEAFFGQGTRLTVV.

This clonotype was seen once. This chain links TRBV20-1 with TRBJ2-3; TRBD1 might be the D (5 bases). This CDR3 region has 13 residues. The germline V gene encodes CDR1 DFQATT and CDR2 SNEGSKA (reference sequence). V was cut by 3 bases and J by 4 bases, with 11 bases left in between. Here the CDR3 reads CSARTEGADTQYF. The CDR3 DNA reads TGCAGTGCTAGGACCGAAGGGGCAGATACGCAGTATTTT.

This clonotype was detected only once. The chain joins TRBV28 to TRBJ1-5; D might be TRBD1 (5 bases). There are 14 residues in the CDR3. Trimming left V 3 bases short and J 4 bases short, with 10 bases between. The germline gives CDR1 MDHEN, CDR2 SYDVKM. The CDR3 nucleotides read TGTGCCAGCAGTTTTGGGACTGCTAATCAGCCCCAGCATTTT. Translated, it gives CASSFGTANQPQHF.

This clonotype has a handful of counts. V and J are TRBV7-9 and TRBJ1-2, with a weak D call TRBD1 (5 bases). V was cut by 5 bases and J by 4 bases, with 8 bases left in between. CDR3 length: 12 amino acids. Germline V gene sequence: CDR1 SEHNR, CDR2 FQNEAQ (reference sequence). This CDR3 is CASSVDSYGYTF. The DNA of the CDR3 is TGTGCCAGCAGCGTCGACAGCTATGGCTACACCTTC.

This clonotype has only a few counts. In DNA, the CDR3 is TGTGCCAAGGACACCGGGTCCTACAATGAGCAGTTCTTC. Its protein product is CAKDTGSYNEQFF. The J gene is TRBJ2-1, the V gene TRBV6-1; D may be TRBD1 (5 bases). CDR1 and CDR2 (germline): MNHNS, SASEGT. The germline V and J ends were trimmed by 10 bases and 1 base, with 11 bases remaining between them. The CDR3 totals 13 residues.

The CDR3 is CASSVGDGYEQYF. The CDR3 DNA reads TGTGCCAGCAGCGTAGGGGACGGCTACGAGCAGTACTTC. This chain uses TRBV9 with TRBJ2-5; D may correspond to TRBD1 or TRBD2 (5 bases each). The end of the DNA is better explained by TRBJ2-7, so the J call may be wrong. Germline CDR1 SGDLS, CDR2 YYNGEE. There are 13 residues in the CDR3.

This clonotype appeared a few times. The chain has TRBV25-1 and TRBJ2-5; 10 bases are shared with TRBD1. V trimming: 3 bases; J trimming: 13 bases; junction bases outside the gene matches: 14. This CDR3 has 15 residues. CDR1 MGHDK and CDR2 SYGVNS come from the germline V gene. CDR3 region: CASSETGTGDPGRYF. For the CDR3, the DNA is TGTGCCAGCAGTGAGACCGGGACAGGGGACCCTGGGCGGTACTTC.

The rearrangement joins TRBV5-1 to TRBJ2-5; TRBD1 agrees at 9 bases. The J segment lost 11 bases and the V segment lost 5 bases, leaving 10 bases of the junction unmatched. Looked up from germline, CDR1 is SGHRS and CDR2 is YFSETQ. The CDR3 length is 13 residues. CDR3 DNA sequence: TGCGCCAGCAGGGGACAGGGTTTAGGCGGGCAGTACTTC. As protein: CASRGQGLGGQYF.

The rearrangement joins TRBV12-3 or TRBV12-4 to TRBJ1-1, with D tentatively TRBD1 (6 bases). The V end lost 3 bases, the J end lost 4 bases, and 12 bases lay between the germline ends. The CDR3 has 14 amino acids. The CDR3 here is CASSFGQFGTEAFF. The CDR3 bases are TGTGCCAGCAGTTTCGGACAGTTTGGCACTGAAGCTTTCTTT.

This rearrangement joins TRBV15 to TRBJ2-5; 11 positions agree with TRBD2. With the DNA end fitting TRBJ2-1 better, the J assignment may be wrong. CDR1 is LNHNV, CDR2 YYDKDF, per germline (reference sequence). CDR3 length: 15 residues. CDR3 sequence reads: CATSNSGGAYNEQFF. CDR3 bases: TGTGCCACCAGCAATAGCGGGGGGGCCTACAATGAGCAGTTCTTC.

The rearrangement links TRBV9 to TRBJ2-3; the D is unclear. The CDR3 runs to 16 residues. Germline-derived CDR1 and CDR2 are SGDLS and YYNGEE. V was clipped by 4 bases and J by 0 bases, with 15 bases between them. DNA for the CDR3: TGTGCCAGCAGCCTTCCTCACAGTTCTAGCACAGATACGCAGTATTTT. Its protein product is CASSLPHSSSTDTQYF.